These T cell receptor beta chains were read from a single sample in a study of beta chain features in type 1 diabetes. Sequencing was performed with immunoSEQ multiplex PCR; in TCRdb, only in-frame clones are kept and a portion is missing. The sample consists of about 620,000 clones, around 15% of them appearing once. The sample comprised naive CD4+ T cells from blood. The receptor source for this set is a young man in good health. The CDR3 runs from the conserved cysteine through the conserved F or W. The size of a clone is reported for some rows only, either as once, few or many, or as a class for expanded clones.

>TRBJ1-3|-|TRBV5-1
CASSLGFGTLDSSGNTIYF
>TRBJ2-2|-|TRBV7-7
CASSPEGGFGELFF
>TRBJ2-7|-|TRBV18
CASSPNVDGEQYF
>TRBJ2-7|-|TRBV6-5
CASSYSRDGRRNEQYF
>TRBJ2-3|-|TRBV5-1
CASSVAGTSSTDTQYF
>TRBJ2-1|-|TRBV5-4
CASSPTSGSTEQFF
>TRBJ2-5|-|TRBV5-4
CASNREYQETQYF
>TRBJ2-3|-|TRBV12-5
CASGLIRGLDTQYF
>TRBJ2-4|few|TRBV9
CASSPSSGGGSKNIQYF
>TRBJ2-3|few|TRBV2
CASNGQGIDTQYF
>TRBJ1-5|few|TRBV7-9
CASSRTTGFNQPQHF
>TRBJ1-1|-|TRBV5-4
CASSSGTGDTEAFF
>TRBJ1-5|-|TRBV10-3
CAISGIHDNQPQHF
>TRBJ1-1|-|TRBV28
CASSSVNTEAFF
>TRBJ2-1|-|TRBV7-3
CASSPYRLAHNEQFF
>TRBJ1-3|-|TRBV19
CASSPIWDSGNTIYF
>TRBJ1-5|few|TRBV18
CASSPFTEDQPQHF
>TRBJ2-3|-|TRBV5-1
CASSSPGQGTSDTQYF